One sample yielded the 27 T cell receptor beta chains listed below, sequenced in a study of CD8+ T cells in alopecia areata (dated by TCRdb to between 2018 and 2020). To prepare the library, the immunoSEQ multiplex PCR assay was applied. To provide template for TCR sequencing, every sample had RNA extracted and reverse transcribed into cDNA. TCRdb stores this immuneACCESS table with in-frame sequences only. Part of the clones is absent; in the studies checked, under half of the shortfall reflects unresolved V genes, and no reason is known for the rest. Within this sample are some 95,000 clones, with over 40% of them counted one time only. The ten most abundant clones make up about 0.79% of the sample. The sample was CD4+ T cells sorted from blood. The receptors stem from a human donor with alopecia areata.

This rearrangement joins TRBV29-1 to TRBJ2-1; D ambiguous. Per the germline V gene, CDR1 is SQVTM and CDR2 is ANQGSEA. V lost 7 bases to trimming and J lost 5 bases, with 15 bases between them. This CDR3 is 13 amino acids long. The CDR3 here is CSASEWRNNEQFF. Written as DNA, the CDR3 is TGCAGCGCTTCCGAATGGCGGAACAATGAGCAGTTCTTC.

The CDR3, as DNA: TGTGCCAGCAGTTTTAATAGCAATCAGCCCCAGCATTTT. Translated, it gives CASSFNSNQPQHF. This chain joins TRBV28 and TRBJ1-5; D is unresolved. The V gene lost 3 bases and the J gene lost 0 bases, with 3 bases spanning the gap. This CDR3 is built from 13 residues. Germline V gene lookup returns CDR1 MDHEN and CDR2 SYDVKM.

The CDR3 DNA reads as TGCAGCGTTGGTTCGGCAGGGGGTGGTGAGCAGTTCTTC. This gives the protein CSVGSAGGGEQFF. The rearrangement uses TRBV29-1 and TRBJ2-1; 7 bases match TRBD1. J lost 9 bases, V lost 4 bases, and 9 bases had no gene match. Germline V gene lookup returns CDR1 SQVTM and CDR2 ANQGSEA. The CDR3 loop spans 13 amino acids.

CDR3 nucleotides: TGCAGCGCCTGGACAGCGAACACTGAAGCTTTCTTT. This codes for CSAWTANTEAFF. This chain connects TRBV29-1 to TRBJ1-1, with TRBD1 as a possible D gene (6 bases). Trimming removed 7 bases from V and 1 base from J, with 10 bases in between. Germline V gives CDR1 SQVTM, CDR2 ANQGSEA. This CDR3 contains 12 residues.

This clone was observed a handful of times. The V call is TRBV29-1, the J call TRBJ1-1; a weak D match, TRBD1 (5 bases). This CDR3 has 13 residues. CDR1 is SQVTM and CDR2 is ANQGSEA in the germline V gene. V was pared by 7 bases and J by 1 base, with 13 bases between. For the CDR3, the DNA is TGCAGCGGTCGGATTGGGGGGAACACTGAAGCTTTCTTT. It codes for CSGRIGGNTEAFF.

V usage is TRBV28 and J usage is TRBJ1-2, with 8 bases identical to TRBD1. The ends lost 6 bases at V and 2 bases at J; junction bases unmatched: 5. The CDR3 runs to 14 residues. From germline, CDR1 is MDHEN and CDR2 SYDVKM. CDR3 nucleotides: TGTGCCAGCAGCTATGGGACAGGAAACTATGGCTACACCTTC. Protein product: CASSYGTGNYGYTF.

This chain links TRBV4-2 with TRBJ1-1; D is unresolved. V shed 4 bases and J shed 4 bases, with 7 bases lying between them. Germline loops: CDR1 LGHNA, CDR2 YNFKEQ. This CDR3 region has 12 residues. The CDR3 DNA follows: TGTGCCAGCAGCCTGCGAGGCACTGAAGCTTTCTTT. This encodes CASSLRGTEAFF.

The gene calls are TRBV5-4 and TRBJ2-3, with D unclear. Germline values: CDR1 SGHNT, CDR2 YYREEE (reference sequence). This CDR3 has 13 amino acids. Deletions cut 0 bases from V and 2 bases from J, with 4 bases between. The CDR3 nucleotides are TGTGCCAGCAGCTTGGACTCCACAGATACGCAGTATTTT. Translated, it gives CASSLDSTDTQYF.

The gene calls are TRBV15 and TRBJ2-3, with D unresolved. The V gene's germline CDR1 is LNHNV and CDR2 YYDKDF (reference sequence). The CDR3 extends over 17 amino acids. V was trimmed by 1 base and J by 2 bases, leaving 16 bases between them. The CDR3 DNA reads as TGTGCCACCAGCAGAGGCCCGGGCCTTAAGGCCACAGATACGCAGTATTTT. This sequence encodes CATSRGPGLKATDTQYF.

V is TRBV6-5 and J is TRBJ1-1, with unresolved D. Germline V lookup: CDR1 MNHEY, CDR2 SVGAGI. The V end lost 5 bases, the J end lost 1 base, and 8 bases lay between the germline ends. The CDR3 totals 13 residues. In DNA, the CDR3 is TGTGCCAGCAGTCTTGGCCCGAACACTGAAGCTTTCTTT. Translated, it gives CASSLGPNTEAFF.

This CDR3 reads CASTSGTPSPEQYF. DNA of the CDR3: TGTGCCAGCACCAGCGGGACACCTTCTCCCGAGCAGTACTTC. The chain combines TRBV28 with TRBJ2-7; D may be TRBD2 (7 bases). Trimming took 7 bases from V and 6 from J, leaving 19 bases between them. CDR1 is MDHEN and CDR2 is SYDVKM in the germline V gene. The CDR3 has 14 residues. Variable domain in full (rest from reference TRBV28 and TRBJ2-7): DVKVTQSSRYLVKRTGEKVFLECVQDMDHENMFWYRQDPGLGLRLIYFSYDVKMKEKGDIPEGYSVSREKKERFSLILESASTNQTSMYLCASTSGTPSPEQYFGPGTRLTVT.

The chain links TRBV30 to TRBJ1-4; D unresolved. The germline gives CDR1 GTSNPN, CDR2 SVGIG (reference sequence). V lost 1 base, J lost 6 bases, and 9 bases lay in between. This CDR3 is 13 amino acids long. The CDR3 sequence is CAWSGGADEKLFF. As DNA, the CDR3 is TGTGCCTGGAGTGGCGGAGCCGATGAAAAACTGTTTTTT.

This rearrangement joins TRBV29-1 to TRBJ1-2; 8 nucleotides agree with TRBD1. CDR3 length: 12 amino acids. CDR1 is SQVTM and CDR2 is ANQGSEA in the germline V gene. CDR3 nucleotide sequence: TGCAGTATCGGACAGGGTGACTATGGCTACACCTTC. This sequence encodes CSIGQGDYGYTF.

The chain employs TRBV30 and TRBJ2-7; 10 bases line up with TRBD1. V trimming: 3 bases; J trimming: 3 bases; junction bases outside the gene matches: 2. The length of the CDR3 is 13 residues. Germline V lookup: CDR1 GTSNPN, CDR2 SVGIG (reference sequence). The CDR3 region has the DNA TGTGCCTGGAGGGGGACAGGGGTCTACGAGCAGTACTTC. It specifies CAWRGTGVYEQYF.

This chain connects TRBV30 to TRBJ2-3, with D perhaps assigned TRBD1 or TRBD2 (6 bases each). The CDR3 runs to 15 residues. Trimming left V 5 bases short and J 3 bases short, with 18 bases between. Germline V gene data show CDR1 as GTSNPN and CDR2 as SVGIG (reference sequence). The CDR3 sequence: CAWDVQGGGTDTQYF. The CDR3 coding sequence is TGTGCCTGGGATGTACAGGGCGGAGGGACAGATACGCAGTATTTT. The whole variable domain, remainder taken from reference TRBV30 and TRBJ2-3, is SQTIHQWPATLVQPVGSPLSLECTVEGTSNPNLYWYRQAAGRGLQLLFYSVGIGQISSEVPQNLSASRPQDRQFILSSKKLLLSDSGFYLCAWDVQGGGTDTQYFGPGTRLTVL.

Here the CDR3 DNA reads TGTGCCAGCAGTTCGACAGCAACTAATGAAAAACTGTTTTTT. Residues: CASSSTATNEKLFF. The chain joins TRBV6-5 to TRBJ1-4; possible D gene TRBD1, 5 bases. The CDR3 extends over 14 amino acids. Trimming took 4 bases from V and 0 from J, leaving 6 bases between them. CDR1 MNHEY and CDR2 SVGAGI come from the germline V gene.

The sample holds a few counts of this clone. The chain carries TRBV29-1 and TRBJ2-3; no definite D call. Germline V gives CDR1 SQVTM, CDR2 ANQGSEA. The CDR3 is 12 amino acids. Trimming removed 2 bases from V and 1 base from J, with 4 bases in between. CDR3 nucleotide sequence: TGCAGCGTTGAACCCCGCACAGATACGCAGTATTTT. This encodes CSVEPRTDTQYF.

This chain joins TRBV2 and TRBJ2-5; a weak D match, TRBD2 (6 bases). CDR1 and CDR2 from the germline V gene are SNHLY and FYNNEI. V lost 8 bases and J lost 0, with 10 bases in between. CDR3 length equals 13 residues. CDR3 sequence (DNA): TGTGCCAGCTTAAGGACTAACCAAGAGACCCAGTACTTC. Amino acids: CASLRTNQETQYF.

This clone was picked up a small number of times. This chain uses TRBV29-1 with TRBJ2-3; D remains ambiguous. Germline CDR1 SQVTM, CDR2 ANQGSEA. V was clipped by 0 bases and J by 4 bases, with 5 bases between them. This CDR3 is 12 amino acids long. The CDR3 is CSVEDGPDTQYF. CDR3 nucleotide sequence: TGCAGCGTTGAAGATGGGCCAGATACGCAGTATTTT.

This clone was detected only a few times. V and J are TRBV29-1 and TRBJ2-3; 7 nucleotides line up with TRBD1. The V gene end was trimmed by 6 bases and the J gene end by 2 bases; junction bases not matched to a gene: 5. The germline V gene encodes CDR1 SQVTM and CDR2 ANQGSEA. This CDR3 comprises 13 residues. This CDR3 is CSVKGQVTDTQYF. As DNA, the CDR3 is TGCAGCGTAAAAGGACAGGTCACAGATACGCAGTATTTT.

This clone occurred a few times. The CDR3 here is CASSLEGREEIDEQFF. The CDR3 DNA reads as TGTGCCAGCAGCTTAGAGGGGCGGGAGGAGATTGATGAGCAGTTCTTC. The chain uses TRBV11-2 and TRBJ2-1; TRBD2 matches 8 bases. The junction had 9 bases not matched to a gene; V was cut back by 0 bases and J by 8 bases. The CDR3 sequence is 16 residues long. Germline-derived CDR1 and CDR2 are SGHAT and FQNNGV.

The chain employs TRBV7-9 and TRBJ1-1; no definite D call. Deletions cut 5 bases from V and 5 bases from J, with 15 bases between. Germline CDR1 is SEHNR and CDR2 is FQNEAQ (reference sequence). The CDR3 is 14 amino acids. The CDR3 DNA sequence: TGTGCCAGCAGCCGAAGGGAGGGATTGACTGAAGCTTTCTTT. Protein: CASSRREGLTEAFF.

The CDR3 bases are TGTGCCATCAGTGACCGGGACAGGGCGAAGACCCAGTACTTC. Its protein product is CAISDRDRAKTQYF. The rearrangement links TRBV10-3 to TRBJ2-5, with 9 bases fitting TRBD1. CDR3 length: 14 residues. V shed 3 bases and J 6 bases; nucleotides not matched to a gene: 5. The germline V gene has CDR1 ENHRY and CDR2 SYGVKD.

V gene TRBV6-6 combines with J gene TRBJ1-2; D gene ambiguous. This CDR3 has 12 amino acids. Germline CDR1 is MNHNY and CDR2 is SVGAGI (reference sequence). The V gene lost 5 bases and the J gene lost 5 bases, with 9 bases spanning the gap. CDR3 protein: CASSPDQYGYTF. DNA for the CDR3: TGTGCCAGCAGTCCAGACCAGTATGGCTACACCTTC.

CDR3 sequence reads: CASSLGQGGEETQYF. The CDR3 nucleotides read TGCGCCAGCAGCTTGGGACAGGGCGGGGAAGAGACCCAGTACTTC. The chain joins TRBV5-1 to TRBJ2-5; D is perhaps TRBD1 (7 bases). From germline, CDR1 is SGHRS and CDR2 YFSETQ. The CDR3 has 15 residues. The V and J ends lost 0 bases and 3 bases respectively, with 12 bases between them.

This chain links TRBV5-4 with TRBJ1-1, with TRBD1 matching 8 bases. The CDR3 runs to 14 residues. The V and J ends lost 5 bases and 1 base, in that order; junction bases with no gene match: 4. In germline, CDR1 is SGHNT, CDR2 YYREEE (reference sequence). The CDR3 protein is CASRWTGRNTEAFF. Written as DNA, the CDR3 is TGTGCCAGCAGATGGACAGGGCGGAACACTGAAGCTTTCTTT.

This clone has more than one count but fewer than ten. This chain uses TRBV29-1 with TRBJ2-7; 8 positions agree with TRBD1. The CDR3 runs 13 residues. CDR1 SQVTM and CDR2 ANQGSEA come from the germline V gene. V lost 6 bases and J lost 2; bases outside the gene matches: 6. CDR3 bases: TGCAGCGTGGGGACAGGAGGCCCCTACGAGCAGTACTTC. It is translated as CSVGTGGPYEQYF.